Below, one T cell receptor (beta chain) is given with its context. Its matching antigen is unknown. This entry is derived from a study of response to subunit inactivated influenza vaccine. TCRdb itself ran the RT-PCR reads through MiXCR, one entry per CDR3 protein. The sample records roughly 650,000 distinct CDR3 sequences, 11% to 15% being singletons. Germline lookup yields CDR1 SQVTM and CDR2 ANQGSEA. This CDR3 region has 12 residues. V lost 6 bases, J lost 0 bases, and 8 bases lay in between. Study-level results: Few new T cells, the authors suggested, are recruited by each seasonal influenza vaccination.

This receptor was taken from a man aged 45-65 years who received an inactivated influenza vaccine. This sample comprised PBMCs from blood, obtained approximately 15 days before vaccination. The chain combines TRBV29-1 with TRBJ1-1; D gene unclear. The CDR3 reads CSVRLMNTEAFF. The CDR3 DNA reads as TGCAGCGTCAGGCTCATGAACACTGAAGCTTTCTTT. Drawing the rest from reference TRBV29-1 and TRBJ1-1, the complete variable domain is SAVISQKPSRDICQRGTSLTIQCQVDSQVTMMFWYRQQPGQSLTLIATANQGSEATYESGFVIDKFPISRPNLTFSTLTVSNMSPEDSSIYLCSVRLMNTEAFFGQGTRLTVV.